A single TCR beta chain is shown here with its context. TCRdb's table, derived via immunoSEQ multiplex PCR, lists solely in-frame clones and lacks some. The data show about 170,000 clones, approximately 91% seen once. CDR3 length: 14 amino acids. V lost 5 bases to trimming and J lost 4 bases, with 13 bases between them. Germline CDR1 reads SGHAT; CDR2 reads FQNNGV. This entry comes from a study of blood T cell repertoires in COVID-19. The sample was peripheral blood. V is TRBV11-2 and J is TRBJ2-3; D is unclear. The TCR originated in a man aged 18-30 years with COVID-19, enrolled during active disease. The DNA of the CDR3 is TGTGCCAGCAGCCGTAGGCAGGTACCAGATACGCAGTATTTT. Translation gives CASSRRQVPDTQYF.